The sequence of this TCR beta chain was determined in a study of T cell changes during pregnancy in multiple sclerosis. The assay was immunoSEQ multiplex PCR, and TCRdb's table has in-frame clones only and misses some. The data contain 90,000 to 120,000 clones, about 89% of them seen just once; the ten biggest clones take up less than 4%. CDR1 and CDR2 (germline): LNHNV, YYDKDF (reference sequence). The ends were cut back, 3 bases at V and 4 bases at J, with 10 bases in the middle. CDR3 size: 14 residues. This clone was observed a single time. The specimen was peripheral blood, collected after pregnancy. The TCR sequence derives from a female donor with multiple sclerosis, enrolled in a pregnancy study. This sequence joins TRBV15 and TRBJ1-3; possibly TRBD1 for D (6 bases). The CDR3 DNA reads TGTGCCACCAGCAGGGGAGACAGGGGAAACACCATATATTTT. Translating gives CATSRGDRGNTIYF.